This T cell receptor (beta chain) emerged from a study of cytomegalovirus exposure and HLA in healthy donors. The study's findings and limits: It was in a later analysis that TCR association rates were seen to vary by HLA locus, highest for DRB1 and lowest for HLA-C. The authors later found HLA-associated TCR beta chains more clonally expanded than equally common others. One variant, a missense change in DCLRE1C, was linked in a later analysis to TCR beta V- and J-gene trimming. Across donors, presence/absence analyses took sequencing depth to be roughly uniform.

With respect to this clone: The antigen remains undetermined.

Primers for the PCR totalled 60 Vbeta and 13 Jbeta. TCRdb keeps only in-frame clones here, not all; method: immunoSEQ multiplex PCR. The data show under 200,000 clones, around 80% seen once. The sequence derives from a woman aged 45 to 65 in good health and CMV-seropositive. The sample was PBMCs.

CDR3 sequence reads: CASSYVRGGREQYF. CDR3 coding DNA: TGTGCCAGCAGCTACGTAAGGGGAGGGCGCGAGCAGTACTTC. The chain recombines TRBV4-2 with TRBJ2-7; 7 bases match TRBD2. The V gene end was trimmed by 5 bases and the J gene end by 6 bases; junction bases not matched to a gene: 10. The CDR3 is 14 residues long. CDR1 is LGHNA and CDR2 is YNFKEQ in the germline V gene.